This entry lists 3 T cell receptor beta chains sequenced from one sample in a study of shared T cell receptors in the human thymus. Using immunoSEQ multiplex PCR, the repertoire was profiled, and TCRdb retains in-frame clones only, with some absent. The data show hundreds of thousands of clones, with more than 70% seen just once and just under 0.0095% held by the top ten. These data also formed part of another study, on human thymus T cells.

Material for sequencing was thymocytes. These receptors were collected from a boy under three years old with a congenital heart defect.

The chain carries TRBV4-3 and TRBJ2-1; TRBD2 aligns across 14 bases. The CDR3 runs to 15 residues. V was pared by 4 bases and J by 12 bases, with 8 bases of the junction left unmatched. Looked up from germline, CDR1 is LGHNA and CDR2 is YSLEER. DNA of the CDR3: TGCGCCAGCAGCCCCGGGACTAGCGGGGGTGGAGGGCAGTTCTTC. Its protein is CASSPGTSGGGGQFF.

This chain uses TRBV28 with TRBJ1-5; 8 nucleotides line up with TRBD1. The CDR3 totals 14 residues. The trim removed 7 bases at V and 3 bases at J, leaving 5 bases unmatched. Germline assignment: CDR1 MDHEN and CDR2 SYDVKM. The CDR3 DNA follows: TGTGCCAGCACACAGGGGGTTCCCAATCAGCCCCAGCATTTT. This gives the protein CASTQGVPNQPQHF.

The genes are TRBV14 and TRBJ1-4, with a weak D call TRBD1 (5 bases). Germline V gives CDR1 SGHDN, CDR2 FVKESK. The V and J ends lost 0 bases and 3 bases respectively, with 14 bases between them. The CDR3 is 17 residues long. The CDR3 here is CASSQEAPGLPNEKLFF. The CDR3 DNA reads TGTGCCAGCAGCCAAGAAGCGCCGGGACTGCCTAATGAAAAACTGTTTTTT.